One TCR beta chain is described in this entry. Its matching antigen is unknown. The source of the sample is a study of CD4+ T cells in melanoma. Study observations and caveats: CD8+ T cell, macrophage and B cell function reportedly correlated with neoantigen-specific CD4+ T cells.

CDR1 and CDR2 (germline): SGHKS, YYEKEE (reference sequence). Trimming pared 7 bases from V and 2 bases from J, leaving 13 bases between. This CDR3 is 14 amino acids long. Some clones are missing from TCRdb's copy, which holds only in-frame ones; the method was immunoSEQ multiplex PCR. The data contain some 21,000 clones, about four fifths of them singletons. Sequenced input: cells from a culture (not recorded whether cultured in vitro). This clonotype was obtained from a human donor with melanoma. The V and J genes are TRBV5-5 and TRBJ2-4; D may be TRBD1 or TRBD2 (5 bases each). CDR3 amino acids: CASRGDLSKNIQYF. The CDR3 nucleotides are TGTGCCAGCCGAGGGGACCTTTCCAAAAACATTCAGTACTTC.